This T cell receptor beta chain was observed in a study of a mutant IDH1 vaccine in newly diagnosed glioma (dated by TCRdb to 2020 to 2023). Regarding the study in general: Vaccination started 4-6 weeks after radiotherapy alone, or was given together with temozolomide cycles in the groups whose treatment included chemotherapy. Of the roughly 34 treated patients, 62.5% were male and roughly 38% were female, and a mean age of approximately 40 years was recorded. Prior to enrollment, standard therapy consisting of radiotherapy alone, temozolomide alone, or radiochemotherapy with temozolomide had been administered to patients, with the combination being received by most patients. The week-35 safety follow-up was designated visit V12, and the week-47 end of study was designated visit V13. Peripheral blood samples were drawn at six visits, namely V03 (baseline), V05, V07, V10, V12 and V13. For exploratory analyses, about 25 treated patients had longitudinal TCRB deep sequencing done wherever samples were available.

Worth noting for this clone: What antigen it recognizes has not been identified. The input lacks base qualities; no much larger clone sits a single base away.

Library method: the immunoSEQ multiplex PCR assay. Following the manufacturer's protocol, the hsTCRB Kit was used to amplify rearranged TCR beta chain sequences. An Illumina MiSeq was used to sequence the TCRB libraries. Per the authors' processing: The proprietary platform of the kit vendor was used for demultiplexing, trimming and gene mapping. TCRdb obtained this table from immuneACCESS and retained in-frame rearrangements with V and J assigned. These tables miss some clones; where compared with another copy, unresolved V genes account for less than half of the shortfall, and the remainder is unexplained. V, J and clone size are those of that table, while D and trimming were read from the DNA. The sample includes fewer than 40,000 clones, with around 90% observed a single time. The leading ten clones occupy 5% to 5.5% of the sample. Results the study describes overall, beyond this receptor: The authors stated that sample limitations prevented analyses of patient blood samples from being reproduced. Immune responses induced by the vaccine were seen in 90% to 95% of patients across multiple MHC alleles. Pseudoprogression appeared unrelated to alterations in the top peripheral T cell clonotypes detected by TCRB sequencing. Selection of PBMC samples for TCRB deep sequencing was based on availability.

The CDR3, from cysteine to phenylalanine, totals 15 residues. Only CDR3 DNA remains: 45 bases, in frame from the first base. V sheds 3 bases and J sheds 0 bases, leaving 11 bases between their ends. The germline V gene (reference sequence) supplies CDR1 GTSNPN and CDR2 SVGIG. The sample's time point label is to be understood as: week 47, end of study. Every vaccine dose consisted of 300 ug of a 20-mer mutant IDH1 peptide in Montanide, administered subcutaneously together with topical imiquimod. Patients received eight vaccinations in weeks 1, 3, 5, 7, 11, 15, 19 and 23, corresponding to visits V03 through V10. The donors had newly diagnosed IDH1-mutant astrocytomas of WHO grade 3 or 4 that showed loss of nuclear ATRX. The samples were drawn from NOA16, a multicentre, single-arm, open-label phase I trial in Germany that tested a mutant IDH1 peptide vaccine in humans for the first time. Genomic DNA for TCRB sequencing was isolated from EDTA blood with the DNeasy Blood and Tissue Kit.

The sequence joins TRBV30 to TRBJ1-4, and the D gene may be TRBD1, 5 bases matching. The clonotype originates from a woman in her thirties or forties with glioma. The sample was PBMCs, taken from a glioma patient whose treatment included an IDH1 peptide vaccine. The CDR3 sequence is CAWRGGFTTNEKLFF. The DNA reads TGTGCCTGGAGGGGGGGGTTTACAACTAATGAAAAACTGTTTTTT.